The entry that follows covers one T cell receptor beta chain sequence. The data are from a study of T cell changes during pregnancy in multiple sclerosis. Per germline, CDR1 SGDLS and CDR2 YYNGEE. The CDR3 contains 15 residues. Trimming removed 4 bases at V and 7 bases at J, with 17 bases between. Data came from immunoSEQ multiplex PCR; TCRdb stores just in-frame clones and leaves some out. The data show over 50,000 clones, with just under 90% seen just once and about 5.2% held by the top ten. The clonotype comes from a human donor whose cells served as feeder cells for cultures in a pregnancy study. The sequenced sample was peripheral blood from another person, used as feeder cells. The chain links TRBV9 to TRBJ1-4, with D perhaps matching TRBD1 (6 bases). In DNA, the CDR3 is TGTGCCAGCAGCACGGGTGGGGGGGCGGCTGAAAAACTGTTTTTT. Protein sequence: CASSTGGGAAEKLFF.